Many counts were recorded for the clone carrying this T cell receptor (beta chain). The CDR3 loop spans 15 amino acids. Between the trimmed V and J ends, which lost 7 bases and 3 bases, there was a span of 16 bases. Germline assignment: CDR1 MNHEY and CDR2 SVGEGT. The data were obtained in a study of CXCR3 chemokines and chemotherapy response in bladder cancer. TCRdb reprocessed the PCR reads with MiXCR, giving one entry per CDR3 protein. The data show around 13,000 distinct CDR3 sequences, with 12% seen just once and 25% to 30% held by the top ten. This receptor was identified in a human donor with bladder cancer that did not respond to neoadjuvant chemotherapy. V usage is TRBV6-2 or TRBV6-3 and J usage is TRBJ2-1; the D gene could be TRBD1 or TRBD2 (7 bases each). Sampling was done from a patient whose treatment included neoadjuvant chemotherapy. CDR3 amino acids: CASTFDREGYNEQFF. The CDR3 DNA reads TGTGCCAGCACCTTCGACAGGGAGGGCTACAATGAGCAGTTCTTC.